The 31 T cell receptor beta chains below come from one sample, sequenced in a study of Ad26.COV2.S vaccination and SARS-CoV-2 variants. The treatment was: about 20 received Ad26.COV2.S at low or high dose, single or two shots; about five received placebo; per-sample allocation not given. Sampling took place 63 days after the first vaccine or placebo injection. This table comes from immunoSEQ multiplex PCR, and its TCRdb copy is limited to in-frame clones, with some not included. This table has more than 250,000 clones, approximately 87% appearing once. The sample in question was peripheral blood, obtained in a trial of Ad26.COV2.S vaccine versus placebo. Every receptor here comes from a person between 18 and 65 years old who received the Ad26.COV2.S COVID-19 vaccine or a placebo.

As to this clone: Other nucleotide sequences from this sample produce the same CDR3. J is TRBJ2-5 and V is TRBV5-6, with TRBD2 as a possible D gene (5 bases). The CDR3 length is 12 residues. The V and J ends lost 0 bases and 5 bases respectively, with 5 bases between them. Germline values: CDR1 SGHDT, CDR2 YYEEEE. The CDR3 nucleotides are TGTGCCAGCAGCTTGGGGAGGGAGACCCAGTACTTC. This codes for CASSLGRETQYF.

The rearrangement uses TRBV7-8 and TRBJ2-1; D call uncertain. Germline CDR1 reads SGHVS; CDR2 reads FQNEAQ. This CDR3 spans 16 amino acids. V was shortened by 5 bases and J by 0 bases, with 14 bases between the two germline ends. CDR3 in DNA: TGTGCCAGCAGCGGCCGGTGGGCTAACTCCTACAATGAGCAGTTCTTC. Translated: CASSGRWANSYNEQFF. The full variable domain, with the rest looked up from reference TRBV7-8 and TRBJ2-1, is GAGVSQSPRYKVAKRGQDVALRCDPISGHVSLFWYQQALGQGPEFLTYFQNEAQLDKSGLPSDRFFAERPEGSVSTLKIQRTQQEDSAVYLCASSGRWANSYNEQFFGPGTRLTVL.

The chain employs TRBV4-3 and TRBJ1-1; D is undetermined. Germline loops: CDR1 LGHNA, CDR2 YSLEER. The germline V and J ends were trimmed by 0 bases and 0 bases, with 8 bases remaining between them. This CDR3 comprises 15 residues. The CDR3: CASSQEAGMNTEAFF. The DNA for the CDR3 is TGCGCCAGCAGCCAAGAGGCCGGCATGAACACTGAAGCTTTCTTT.

The chain links TRBV4-3 to TRBJ2-3; tentatively, D is TRBD1 (6 bases). V shed 0 bases and J shed 7 bases, with 23 bases lying between them. The CDR3 is 18 amino acids. Germline-derived CDR1 and CDR2 are LGHNA and YSLEER. CDR3 DNA sequence: TGCGCCAGCAGCCAAGATAAAGATATTCTAGGGGGTAGGAATACGCAGTATTTT. The encoded protein is CASSQDKDILGGRNTQYF.

This sequence joins TRBV12-3 or TRBV12-4 and TRBJ2-1; D is ambiguous. The CDR3 is 13 residues long. Trimming took 6 bases from V and 5 from J, leaving 11 bases between them. The CDR3 protein is CASSLGLNNEQFF. The CDR3 DNA sequence: TGTGCCAGCAGCCTCGGGTTGAACAATGAGCAGTTCTTC.

The chain links TRBV13 to TRBJ1-2; D possibly corresponds to TRBD1 (5 bases). Per the germline V gene, CDR1 is PRHDT and CDR2 is FYEKMQ (reference sequence). This CDR3 is built from 13 residues. V was pared by 5 bases and J by 8 bases, with 15 bases between. CDR3: CASSHPQGRGYTF. The CDR3 bases are TGTGCCAGCAGCCACCCCCAGGGCCGCGGCTACACCTTC.

This chain connects TRBV6-5 to TRBJ1-3, with no clear D. Germline assignment: CDR1 MNHEY and CDR2 SVGAGI. Trimming left V 2 bases short and J 0 bases short, with 5 bases between. This CDR3 contains 14 residues. The CDR3 reads CASSYDTSGNTIYF. As DNA, the CDR3 is TGTGCCAGCAGTTACGACACCTCTGGAAACACCATATATTTT.

The chain recombines TRBV6-1 with TRBJ1-4; 8 nucleotides align to TRBD1. Germline CDR1 MNHNS, CDR2 SASEGT. After removal of 3 bases from V and 8 bases from J, the junction contained 5 bases not matched to a gene. The CDR3 consists of 14 residues. DNA of the CDR3: TGTGCCAGCAGTGACAGGACAGGGAGGGAAAAACTGTTTTTT. Its translation: CASSDRTGREKLFF.

The chain employs TRBV5-1 and TRBJ1-6, with 8 nucleotides matching TRBD1. The CDR3 contains 15 residues. V shed 6 bases and J 6 bases; nucleotides not matched to a gene: 8. From germline, CDR1 is SGHRS and CDR2 YFSETQ. CDR3 in amino acids: CASTGRGPGNSPLHF. In DNA form, the CDR3 reads TGCGCCAGCACAGGCAGGGGGCCGGGTAATTCACCCCTCCACTTT.

The chain recombines TRBV3-1 (or the pseudogene TRBV3-2) with TRBJ1-2; perhaps TRBD1 as D (6 bases). Trimming removed 5 bases at V and 7 bases at J, with 14 bases between. The CDR3 covers 13 residues. Germline-derived CDR1 and CDR2 are LGHDT and YNNKEL (reference sequence). This chain's CDR3 is CASSVRQESGYTF. CDR3 in DNA: TGTGCCAGCAGCGTTCGACAGGAGAGTGGCTACACCTTC.

The CDR3 nucleotides read TGTGCCAGCAGCTTGTCAGGGGTCACAGATACGCAGTATTTT. Translated, it gives CASSLSGVTDTQYF. The chain employs TRBV7-3 and TRBJ2-3; D possibly corresponds to TRBD1 (6 bases). The V gene lost 3 bases and the J gene lost 2 bases, with 9 bases spanning the gap. Per germline, CDR1 SGHTA and CDR2 FQGTGA. The CDR3 totals 14 residues.

The V call is TRBV11-2, the J call TRBJ2-1, with TRBD2 matching 10 bases. Trimming removed 1 base from V and 3 bases from J; junction bases left unmatched: 3. The germline CDR1 and CDR2 sequences are SGHAT and FQNNGV. This CDR3 is built from 16 residues. The CDR3 bases are TGTGCCAGCAGCTTAGTAGCTAGCGGGAGCTACAATGAGCAGTTCTTC. Translating it yields CASSLVASGSYNEQFF.

This clone occurred a few times. The chain links TRBV4-1 to TRBJ1-5; no firm D call. Germline V gene lookup returns CDR1 MGHRA and CDR2 YSYEKL. Trimming took 6 bases from V and 0 from J, leaving 12 bases between them. The CDR3 covers 15 residues. The CDR3 loop is CASRPTYTSNQPQHF. CDR3 in DNA: TGCGCCAGCAGACCTACGTACACTAGCAATCAGCCCCAGCATTTT.

The chain carries TRBV3-1 (or the pseudogene TRBV3-2) and TRBJ1-1; 7 bases agree with TRBD1. The CDR3 extends over 15 amino acids. CDR1 and CDR2 from the germline V gene are LGHDT and YNNKEL (reference sequence). Losses at the gene ends were 4 bases for V and 3 bases for J; bases not matched to a gene: 8. The CDR3 nucleotides read TGTGCCAGCAGCCCATACAGGGGAGGAGACACTGAAGCTTTCTTT. The encoded protein is CASSPYRGGDTEAFF.

This chain links TRBV21-1 with TRBJ1-5; the tabulated D call, TRBD1, remains unverified against the DNA. TRBV21-1 is deemed a pseudogene. The CDR3 has 13 residues. CDR3 in DNA: TGTGCCAGCAGCTCATCAGGGAAACTACCCCAGCATTTT. Amino acid sequence: CASSSSGKLPQHF.

This clone was recorded once. The chain links TRBV6-5 to TRBJ1-1; TRBD1 is a possible D gene (6 bases). Deletions cut 8 bases from V and 3 bases from J, with 16 bases between. CDR1 MNHEY and CDR2 SVGAGI come from the germline V gene. The CDR3 loop spans 14 amino acids. The CDR3 loop reads CASLGVGGYTEAFF. The CDR3 DNA sequence: TGTGCCAGCCTCGGGGTAGGGGGGTACACTGAAGCTTTCTTT.

This sequence joins TRBV7-9 and TRBJ2-1; D gene unclear. Germline V gives CDR1 SEHNR, CDR2 FQNEAQ (reference sequence). The V end lost 5 bases, the J end lost 7 bases, and 3 bases lay between the germline ends. The CDR3 covers 10 residues. CDR3 amino acids: CASSGNEQFF. The CDR3 DNA sequence: TGTGCCAGCAGCGGAAATGAGCAGTTCTTC.

The V gene is TRBV5-1, the J gene TRBJ1-4; TRBD1 aligns across 9 bases. V was clipped by 0 bases and J by 5 bases; unmatched bases: 2. Germline CDR1 reads SGHRS; CDR2 reads YFSETQ. The CDR3 is made up of 15 amino acids. The CDR3 loop is CASSLGGQGNEKLFF. Written as DNA, the CDR3 is TGCGCCAGCAGCTTGGGCGGACAGGGGAATGAAAAACTGTTTTTT.

The chain joins TRBV7-2 to TRBJ1-2; the D gene is possibly TRBD1 (5 bases). This CDR3 is built from 14 residues. Trimming removed 2 bases from V and 6 bases from J, with 13 bases in between. CDR1 and CDR2 (germline): SGHTA, FQGNSA. The CDR3, as DNA: TGTGCCAGCAGCTTAAGGGGATGGGGGGATGGCTACACCTTC. This codes for CASSLRGWGDGYTF.

J is TRBJ1-1 and V is TRBV18; TRBD1 might be the D (6 bases). The CDR3 extends over 18 amino acids. Per the germline V gene, CDR1 is KGHSH and CDR2 is LQKENI. V was clipped by 0 bases and J by 0 bases, with 17 bases between them. CDR3: CASSPPYRAIPMNTEAFF. The CDR3 coding sequence is TGTGCCAGCTCACCACCTTACAGGGCAATACCTATGAACACTGAAGCTTTCTTT.

The gene calls are TRBV5-6 and TRBJ2-7, with D perhaps TRBD1 or TRBD2 (5 bases each). Germline V gene lookup returns CDR1 SGHDT and CDR2 YYEEEE. V gave up 5 bases and J gave up 3 bases, with 21 bases separating them. This CDR3 is 16 amino acids long. The CDR3: CASRAGTGRKNYEQYF. The CDR3, as DNA: TGTGCCAGCAGGGCCGGGACGGGCCGGAAAAACTACGAGCAGTACTTC.

This clone was observed once. The rearrangement joins TRBV11-2 to TRBJ1-6, with D unresolved. The CDR3 is 15 amino acids. V was cut by 2 bases and J by 8 bases, with 13 bases left in between. Germline V CDR1 and CDR2: SGHAT, FQNNGV. CDR3 bases: TGTGCCAGCAGCTTATTGCTGGGTTTTGATTCACCCCTCCACTTT. Translating it yields CASSLLLGFDSPLHF.

V and J are TRBV5-1 and TRBJ1-1; D remains ambiguous. Germline V lookup: CDR1 SGHRS, CDR2 YFSETQ. V dropped 5 bases and J dropped 1 base, with 9 bases sitting between them. The CDR3 extends over 13 amino acids. CDR3 sequence reads: CASRSQSNTEAFF. CDR3 nucleotide sequence: TGCGCCAGCAGAAGCCAGTCGAACACTGAAGCTTTCTTT.

The V and J genes are TRBV20-1 and TRBJ1-1; no clear D gene. Trimming shortened V by 1 base and J by 5 bases, and 5 bases separated the two germline ends. The CDR3 has 11 residues. CDR1 and CDR2 (germline): DFQATT, SNEGSKA (reference sequence). The CDR3 protein is CSARAETEAFF. In DNA, the CDR3 is TGCAGTGCTAGAGCGGAGACTGAAGCTTTCTTT.

This clone was counted only a few times. The chain couples TRBV4-2 to TRBJ2-5, with TRBD2 matching over 10 bases. Germline CDR1 and CDR2: LGHNA and YNFKEQ. The V segment lost 3 bases and the J segment 5 bases; nucleotides outside the gene matches: 3. This CDR3 has 14 amino acids. CDR3 DNA: TGTGCCAGCAGCCAGGGACTAGCGAGCGAGACCCAGTACTTC. This codes for CASSQGLASETQYF.

The chain recombines TRBV30 with TRBJ1-2; the D gene is possibly TRBD1 (5 bases). The CDR3 runs 13 residues. With 5 bases removed from V and 7 bases from J, the gap between germline ends came to 17 bases. Germline V gene lookup returns CDR1 GTSNPN and CDR2 SVGIG (reference sequence). CDR3 nucleotides: TGTGCCTGGCGGGGGGACTCGGCGGGTGGCTACACCTTC. Its protein is CAWRGDSAGGYTF.

CDR3 region: CASSVMGFTDTQYF. The CDR3 DNA reads as TGTGCCAGCAGCGTAATGGGATTCACAGATACGCAGTATTTT. The rearrangement uses TRBV9 and TRBJ2-3; D gene uncertain. Germline CDR1 and CDR2: SGDLS and YYNGEE. The V gene lost 1 base and the J gene lost 2 bases, with 8 bases spanning the gap. The CDR3 covers 14 residues.

The J gene is TRBJ2-7, the V gene TRBV6-2 or TRBV6-3; TRBD1 aligns across 7 bases. Germline V gives CDR1 MNHEY, CDR2 SVGEGT. The CDR3 spans 15 residues. The ends lost 6 bases at V and 1 base at J; junction bases unmatched: 9. This chain's CDR3 is CASSTWTGLSYEQYF. The CDR3 DNA sequence: TGTGCCAGCAGCACATGGACAGGCCTGTCCTACGAGCAGTACTTC.

The gene calls are TRBV6-5 and TRBJ1-3, with D tentatively TRBD1 (6 bases). V dropped 9 bases and J dropped 1 base, with 13 bases sitting between them. CDR3 length: 14 amino acids. Germline V gene sequence: CDR1 MNHEY, CDR2 SVGAGI. The CDR3 region has the DNA TGTGCCAGTCACGGGGGGGCTTCTGGAAACACCATATATTTT. Amino acids: CASHGGASGNTIYF.

This clone was picked up a small number of times. This chain joins TRBV5-1 and TRBJ1-3; tentative D call: TRBD1 (5 bases). CDR1 is SGHRS, CDR2 YFSETQ, per germline. The V end was cut by 1 base, the J end by 0 bases, with 17 bases between. The CDR3 runs 18 residues. The CDR3 coding sequence is TGCGCCAGCAGCTTGACCTGGGGCACTGACAACTCTGGAAACACCATATATTTT. Its protein is CASSLTWGTDNSGNTIYF. The entire variable domain, with the rest obtained from reference TRBV5-1 and TRBJ1-3, is as follows: KAGVTQTPRYLIKTRGQQVTLSCSPISGHRSVSWYQQTPGQGLQFLFEYFSETQRNKGNFPGRFSGRQFSNSRSEMNVSTLELGDSALYLCASSLTWGTDNSGNTIYFGEGSWLTVV.

This sequence joins TRBV11-2 and TRBJ2-7; D is unclear. With 3 bases removed from V and 0 bases from J, the gap between germline ends came to 3 bases. CDR3 size: 12 residues. Germline V gene lookup returns CDR1 SGHAT and CDR2 FQNNGV. The CDR3 reads CASSLSSYEQYF. In DNA, the CDR3 is TGTGCCAGCAGCTTGAGCTCCTACGAGCAGTACTTC.